The clone carrying this T cell receptor beta chain was observed a single time. Germline assignment: CDR1 KGHSH and CDR2 LQKENI. CDR3 size: 17 residues. Trimming cost V 5 bases and J 6 bases; bases outside gene matches: 16. This sample is drawn from a study of shared clonotypes between healthy human individuals. In the study overall: Donors had three CD4 naive, three CD4 memory, two CD8 naive and one CD8 memory plate apiece.

TCRdb's table, derived via immunoSEQ multiplex PCR, lists solely in-frame clones and lacks some. Found here are under 2.5 million clones, under 95% of them singletons; the top ten hold 0.3% to 0.45%. This chain links TRBV18 with TRBJ1-1, with TRBD1 identical over 9 bases. The sequence was collected from a man between 18 and 35 years old in good health. Some clones in this sample may be carry-over from other donors' samples. The sample comprised naive CD4+ T cells from PBMCs. The subset was: CD45RA+ positively selected. The CDR3 loop reads CASSTSGLGQGGSEAFF. The CDR3 nucleotides are TGTGCCAGCTCAACCTCCGGACTGGGACAGGGAGGCTCTGAAGCTTTCTTT. Looking up the rest from reference TRBV18 and TRBJ1-1 gives the full variable domain: NAGVMQNPRHLVRRRGQEARLRCSPMKGHSHVYWYRQLPEEGLKFMVYLQKENIIDESGMPKERFSAEFPKEGPSILRIQQVVRGDSAAYFCASSTSGLGQGGSEAFFGQGTRLTVV.